These T cell receptor beta chains were read from a single sample in a study of T cell changes during pregnancy in multiple sclerosis. Repertoires were generated with immunoSEQ multiplex PCR, while TCRdb's copy carries only in-frame clones and drops some. The sample yields roughly 93,000 clones, approximately 92% seen once. The specimen was peripheral blood, collected after pregnancy. These TCRs come from a female donor with multiple sclerosis, enrolled in a pregnancy study. The CDR3 runs from the conserved cysteine through the conserved F or W. D genes are given only for firm matches. Size values are once, few and many counts, or a class for expanded clones, and some rows have none.

CDR3 length	clone size	D gene	V gene	J gene	CDR3 protein	CDR3 DNA
16	.	.	TRBV29-1	TRBJ2-3	CSVEKRAKVSTDTQYF	TGCAGCGTTGAAAAGAGGGCAAAGGTGAGCACAGATACGCAGTATTTT
14	once	TRBD2	TRBV2	TRBJ2-1	CARRTSGSINEQFF	TGTGCCAGACGGACTAGCGGGAGTATAAATGAGCAGTTCTTC
13	.	.	TRBV7-2	TRBJ1-1	CASSSTVRTEAFF	TGTGCCAGCAGTTCGACAGTGCGGACTGAAGCTTTCTTT
14	.	.	TRBV6-5	TRBJ2-7	CASSYRKQSYEQYF	TGTGCCAGCAGTTATAGGAAACAGAGTTACGAGCAGTACTTC
16	.	.	TRBV5-1	TRBJ2-2	CASSLAQTVNTGELFF	TGCGCCAGCAGCTTGGCCCAGACAGTGAACACCGGGGAGCTGTTTTTT
12	.	.	TRBV14	TRBJ1-1	CASSQDGVVAFF	TGTGCCAGCAGCCAAGACGGGGTCGTGGCTTTCTTT
14	.	TRBD1	TRBV7-8	TRBJ1-2	CASRQDRVMGGYTF	TGTGCCAGCAGGCAGGACAGGGTGATGGGTGGCTACACCTTC
15	once	TRBD1	TRBV30	TRBJ2-7	CAWRGPGTGVYEQYF	TGTGCCTGGAGGGGCCCCGGGACAGGGGTCTACGAGCAGTACTTC
19	.	.	TRBV9	TRBJ2-5	CASSVGSKRTDFLQETQYF	TGTGCCAGCAGCGTAGGCAGCAAGAGGACAGACTTTCTGCAAGAGACCCAGTACTTC
14	.	TRBD2	TRBV7-8	TRBJ2-1	CASSPGRGGNEQFF	TGTGCCAGCAGCCCTGGGCGGGGGGGTAATGAGCAGTTCTTC
11	.	.	TRBV5-1	TRBJ1-2	CASSAGRGYTF	TGCGCCAGCAGCGCGGGTAGAGGCTACACCTTC
11	.	.	TRBV4-3	TRBJ1-1	CASSHSTIVFF	TGCGCCAGCAGCCACTCGACAATCGTCTTCTTT
15	.	.	TRBV19	TRBJ2-1	CASSKVREAYNEQFF	TGTGCCAGTAGTAAGGTCAGGGAAGCCTACAATGAGCAGTTCTTC
17	.	TRBD2	TRBV5-4	TRBJ2-5	CASSWGGASGRGETQYF	TGTGCCAGCAGCTGGGGGGGTGCTAGCGGGAGGGGAGAGACCCAGTACTTC
16	.	.	TRBV11-1	TRBJ2-2	CASTPAGGRGTGELFF	TGTGCCAGCACTCCCGCCGGGGGACGAGGCACCGGGGAGCTGTTTTTT
15	.	.	TRBV18	TRBJ1-2	CASSPIDNSNYGYTF	TGTGCCAGCTCACCAATCGACAACTCTAACTATGGCTACACCTTC
15	few	.	TRBV5-1	TRBJ1-2	CASSLDGRGDYGYTF	TGCGCCAGCAGCTTAGATGGCAGGGGAGACTATGGCTACACCTTC
17	.	TRBD1	TRBV5-1	TRBJ1-3	CASSLVGQGLSGNTIYF	TGCGCCAGCAGCTTGGTCGGACAGGGACTTTCTGGAAACACCATATATTTT
17	.	.	TRBV4-1	TRBJ2-4	CASSQDLGGVAKNIQYF	TGCGCCAGCAGCCAAGATCTAGGAGGGGTAGCCAAAAACATTCAGTACTTC
15	once	TRBD1	TRBV5-1	TRBJ2-2	CASSSGQGNTGELFF	TGCGCCAGCAGCTCGGGACAGGGGAACACCGGGGAGCTGTTTTTT
15	once	.	TRBV6-7	TRBJ1-2	CASRYREDRFYGYTF	TGTGCCAGCAGGTACCGGGAGGACAGATTCTATGGCTACACCTTC
19	.	TRBD2	TRBV11-2	TRBJ2-5	CASSLDPLVAGVHQETQYF	TGTGCCAGCAGCTTAGACCCCCTAGTAGCGGGGGTACACCAAGAGACCCAGTACTTC
14	.	.	TRBV6-5	TRBJ1-2	CASSYSALWYGYTF	TGTGCCAGCAGTTACTCGGCCCTGTGGTATGGCTACACCTTC
13	.	TRBD2	TRBV2	TRBJ2-3	CARRLASTDTQYF	TGTGCCAGAAGACTAGCTAGCACAGATACGCAGTATTTT
17	.	TRBD2	TRBV7-3	TRBJ2-3	CASSLTFGGGGVDTQYF	TGTGCCAGCAGCTTAACGTTCGGCGGGGGGGGTGTAGATACGCAGTATTTT
19	.	TRBD1	TRBV7-9	TRBJ2-7	CASSFLPPKGQGRSYEQYF	TGTGCCAGCAGCTTTCTTCCGCCAAAGGGACAGGGGAGGTCCTACGAGCAGTACTTC
13	.	.	TRBV18	TRBJ1-1	CASSPPRDTEAFF	TGTGCCAGCTCACCACCGAGGGACACTGAAGCTTTCTTT
13	once	.	TRBV13	TRBJ2-1	CASSPPSGVEQFF	TGTGCCAGCAGCCCGCCATCCGGGGTAGAGCAGTTCTTC
15	.	.	TRBV7-2	TRBJ2-2	CASSLSGSNTGELFF	TGTGCCAGCAGCTTAAGTGGCAGTAACACCGGGGAGCTGTTTTTT
15	.	TRBD1	TRBV9	TRBJ1-4	CASSVDRDPNEKLFF	TGTGCCAGCAGCGTTGACAGGGACCCTAATGAAAAACTGTTTTTT
15	.	.	TRBV5-1	TRBJ2-1	CASSLEQASYNEQFF	TGCGCCAGCAGCTTGGAACAGGCCTCCTACAATGAGCAGTTCTTC
14	.	.	TRBV6-1	TRBJ1-2	CASSESGPLLGYTF	TGTGCCAGCAGTGAATCGGGTCCGCTACTAGGCTACACCTTC
15	.	TRBD2	TRBV7-9	TRBJ2-5	CASSLVLAGGETQYF	TGTGCCAGCAGCTTAGTGCTAGCGGGGGGAGAGACCCAGTACTTC
14	few	TRBD1	TRBV6-5	TRBJ2-5	CASSSGQGGGTQYF	TGTGCCAGCAGTTCCGGACAGGGTGGAGGGACCCAGTACTTC
14	.	TRBD1	TRBV6-7	TRBJ2-5	CASWKGAQQETQYF	TGTGCCAGCTGGAAGGGGGCGCAACAAGAGACCCAGTACTTC
13	.	TRBD1	TRBV30	TRBJ2-7	CASLDRGRTEQYF	TGTGCCTCCTTAGACAGGGGGCGCACCGAGCAGTACTTC
15	.	TRBD2	TRBV27	TRBJ2-3	CASSPLAGSTDTQYF	TGTGCCAGCAGTCCACTAGCGGGATCCACAGATACGCAGTATTTT
15	.	.	TRBV27	TRBJ1-5	CASSSGPLRNQPQHF	TGTGCCAGCAGTTCTGGGCCACTTCGAAATCAGCCCCAGCATTTT
14	.	.	TRBV9	TRBJ1-6	CASSVPPSAGPLHF	TGTGCCAGCAGCGTCCCCCCTTCGGCGGGACCCCTCCACTTT
14	.	.	TRBV29-1	TRBJ1-5	CSVAMGGLGQPQHF	TGCAGCGTTGCGATGGGGGGGTTAGGGCAGCCCCAGCATTTT
15	.	TRBD2	TRBV18	TRBJ2-7	CASSPLSGATYEQYF	TGTGCCAGCTCACCTTTGAGCGGGGCCACCTACGAGCAGTACTTC
18	.	TRBD1	TRBV29-1	TRBJ1-2	CSVEGGRTGGLNQYGYTF	TGCAGCGTTGAGGGGGGGAGAACAGGGGGCTTAAACCAATATGGCTACACCTTC
14	.	.	TRBV7-2	TRBJ1-6	CASSSYDRISPLHF	TGTGCCAGCAGCTCATATGACAGGATTTCACCCCTCCACTTT
14	once	.	TRBV7-2	TRBJ1-5	CASSVDRFNQPQHF	TGTGCCAGCAGCGTCGACAGGTTCAATCAGCCCCAGCATTTT
14	.	.	TRBV5-1	TRBJ1-5	CASSATGSNQPQHF	TGCGCCAGCAGCGCGACAGGTTCCAATCAGCCCCAGCATTTT
17	.	TRBD1	TRBV11-2	TRBJ1-1	CASSSDRGGKANTEAFF	TGTGCCAGCAGCTCAGACAGGGGAGGGAAGGCGAACACTGAAGCTTTCTTT
15	.	.	TRBV6-5	TRBJ1-5	CASSPTQGSNQPQHF	TGTGCCAGCAGCCCGACACAGGGTTCTAATCAGCCCCAGCATTTT
18	.	TRBD2	TRBV4-1	TRBJ2-5	CASSQFSSASGRQETQYF	TGCGCCAGCAGCCAATTTTCTTCGGCTAGCGGGAGACAAGAGACCCAGTACTTC
15	.	.	TRBV19	TRBJ1-5	CATRYRRYSNQPQHF	TGTGCCACCAGGTATCGACGATATAGCAATCAGCCCCAGCATTTT
14	once	TRBD1	TRBV18	TRBJ1-1	CASSPRTGNAEAFF	TGTGCCAGCTCACCACGGACAGGGAACGCTGAAGCTTTCTTT
18	.	TRBD2	TRBV5-4	TRBJ2-3	CASSLIGWGRESTDTQYF	TGTGCCAGCAGTCTAATTGGGTGGGGGAGGGAAAGCACAGATACGCAGTATTTT
14	.	TRBD1	TRBV5-6	TRBJ2-3	CASSLTGRTDTQYF	TGTGCCAGCAGTCTGACAGGGCGCACAGATACGCAGTATTTT
18	.	TRBD2	TRBV27	TRBJ2-3	CASSPGLAGAPRRDTQYF	TGTGCCAGCAGTCCCGGACTAGCGGGGGCGCCGCGTAGAGATACGCAGTATTTT
16	.	.	TRBV4-1	TRBJ1-2	CASSQDPTAQGHGYTF	TGCGCCAGCAGCCAAGATCCGACAGCCCAGGGCCATGGCTACACCTTC
11	.	TRBD1	TRBV20-1	TRBJ1-2	CSARTGWTYTF	TGCAGTGCTAGGACAGGGTGGACCTACACCTTC
15	.	TRBD1	TRBV10-3	TRBJ1-5	CAISGGQEGNQPQHF	TGTGCCATCAGTGGCGGACAGGAGGGCAATCAGCCCCAGCATTTT
16	.	TRBD2	TRBV5-4	TRBJ2-7	CASSLKAGGFPYEQYF	TGTGCCAGCAGCTTAAAAGCGGGGGGATTTCCCTACGAGCAGTACTTC